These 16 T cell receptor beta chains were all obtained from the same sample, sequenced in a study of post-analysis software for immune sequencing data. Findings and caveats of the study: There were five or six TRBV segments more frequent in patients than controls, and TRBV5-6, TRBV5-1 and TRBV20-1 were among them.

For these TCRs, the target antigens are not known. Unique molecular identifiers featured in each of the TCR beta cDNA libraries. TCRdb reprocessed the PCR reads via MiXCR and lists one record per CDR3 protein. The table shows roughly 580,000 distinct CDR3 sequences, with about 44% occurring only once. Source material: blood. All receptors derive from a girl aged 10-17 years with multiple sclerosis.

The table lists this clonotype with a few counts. CDR3 sequence (DNA): TGTGCCAGCAGCTTAACGGGGACAGGAGAGACCCAGTACTTC. Translated: CASSLTGTGETQYF. The chain couples TRBV7-2 to TRBJ2-5; 8 bases agree with TRBD1. Germline V gene data show CDR1 as SGHTA and CDR2 as FQGNSA. The CDR3 contains 14 residues. Trimming cost V 2 bases and J 4 bases; bases outside gene matches: 3.

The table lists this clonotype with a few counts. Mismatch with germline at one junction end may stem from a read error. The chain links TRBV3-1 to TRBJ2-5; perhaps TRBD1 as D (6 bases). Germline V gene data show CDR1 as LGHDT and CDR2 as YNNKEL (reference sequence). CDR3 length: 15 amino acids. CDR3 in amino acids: CANSHQAGQQETQYF. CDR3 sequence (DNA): TGTGCCAACAGCCACCAAGCAGGACAGCAAGAGACCCAGTACTTC.

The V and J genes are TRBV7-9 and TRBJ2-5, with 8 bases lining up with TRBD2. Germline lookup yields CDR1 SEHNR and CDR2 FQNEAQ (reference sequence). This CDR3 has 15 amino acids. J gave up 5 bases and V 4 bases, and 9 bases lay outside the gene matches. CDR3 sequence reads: CASSSGGVRPETQYF. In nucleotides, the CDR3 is TGTGCCAGCAGCTCCGGGGGGGTTCGCCCCGAGACCCAGTACTTC.

The CDR3 DNA sequence: TGCAGTGCTAGAGCAAATTTCGACACAGATACGCAGTATTTT. Protein: CSARANFDTDTQYF. The rearrangement links TRBV20-1 to TRBJ2-3; no definite D call. V lost 1 base to trimming and J lost 2 bases, with 10 bases between them. The CDR3 covers 14 residues. Germline V gene data show CDR1 as DFQATT and CDR2 as SNEGSKA (reference sequence).

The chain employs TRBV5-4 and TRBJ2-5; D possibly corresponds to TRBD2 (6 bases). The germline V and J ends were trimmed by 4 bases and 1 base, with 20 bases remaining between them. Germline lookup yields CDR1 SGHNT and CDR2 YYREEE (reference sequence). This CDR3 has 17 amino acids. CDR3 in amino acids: CASSPGTASPLQETQYF. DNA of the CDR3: TGTGCCAGCAGCCCCGGGACTGCTTCCCCTCTCCAAGAGACCCAGTACTTC.

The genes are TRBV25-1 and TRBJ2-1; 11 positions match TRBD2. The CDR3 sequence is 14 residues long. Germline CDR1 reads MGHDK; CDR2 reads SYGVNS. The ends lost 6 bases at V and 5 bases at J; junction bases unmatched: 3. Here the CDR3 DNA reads TGTGCCAGCAGAAGGGGACTAGCGGACAATGAGCAGTTCTTC. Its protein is CASRRGLADNEQFF.

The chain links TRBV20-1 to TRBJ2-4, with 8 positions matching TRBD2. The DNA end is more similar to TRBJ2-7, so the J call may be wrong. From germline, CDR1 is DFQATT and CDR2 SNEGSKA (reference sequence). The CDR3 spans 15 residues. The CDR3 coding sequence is TGCAGTGCGCAGAGATGGCGGGAGGCCTCCTACGAGCAGTACTTC. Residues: CSAQRWREASYEQYF.

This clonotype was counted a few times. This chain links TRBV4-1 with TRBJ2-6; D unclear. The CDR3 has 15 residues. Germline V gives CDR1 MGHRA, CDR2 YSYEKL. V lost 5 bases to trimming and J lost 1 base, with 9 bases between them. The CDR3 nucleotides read TGCGCCAGCAGCGAATCCCGGTCTGGGGCCAACGTCCTGACTTTC. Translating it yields CASSESRSGANVLTF.

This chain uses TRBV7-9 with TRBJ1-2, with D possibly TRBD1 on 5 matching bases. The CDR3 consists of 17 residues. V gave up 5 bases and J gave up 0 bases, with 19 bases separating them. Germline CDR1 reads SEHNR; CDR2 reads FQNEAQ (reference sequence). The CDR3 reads CASSNRGGVLPNYGYTF. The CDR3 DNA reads TGTGCCAGCAGCAATAGGGGTGGAGTTCTCCCTAACTATGGCTACACCTTC.

DNA for the CDR3: TGTGCCAGCAGTTTAGAGGGGACAATCACAGATACGCAGTATTTT. The encoded protein is CASSLEGTITDTQYF. This chain uses TRBV12-3 or TRBV12-4 with TRBJ2-3; weak D call: TRBD1 (6 bases). The CDR3 consists of 15 residues. Trimming took off 1 base at V and 2 bases at J, with 10 bases between the two ends.

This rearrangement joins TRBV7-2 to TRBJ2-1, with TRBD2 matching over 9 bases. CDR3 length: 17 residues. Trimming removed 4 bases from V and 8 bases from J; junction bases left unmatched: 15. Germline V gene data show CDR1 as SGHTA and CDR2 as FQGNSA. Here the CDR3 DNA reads TGTGCCAGCAGCTCCCTTACCCCGGGGACTAGCCCCGATGAGCAGTTCTTC. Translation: CASSSLTPGTSPDEQFF.

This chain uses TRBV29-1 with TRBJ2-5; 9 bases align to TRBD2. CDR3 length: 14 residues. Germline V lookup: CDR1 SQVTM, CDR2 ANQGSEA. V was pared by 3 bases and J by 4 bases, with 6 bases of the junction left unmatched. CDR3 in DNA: TGCAGCGTTGAGGGTAGCGGGAGCAGAGAGACCCAGTACTTC. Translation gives CSVEGSGSRETQYF.

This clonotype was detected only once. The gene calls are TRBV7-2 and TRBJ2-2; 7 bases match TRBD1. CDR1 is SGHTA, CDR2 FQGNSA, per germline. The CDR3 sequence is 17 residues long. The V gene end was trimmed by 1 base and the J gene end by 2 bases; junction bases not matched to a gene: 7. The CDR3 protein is CASSLVAGTVNTGELFF. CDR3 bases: TGTGCCAGCAGCTTAGTCGCCGGGACAGTAAACACCGGGGAGCTGTTTTTT.

The CDR3 is CASSQVGYMNEQFF. CDR3 DNA sequence: TGCGCCAGCAGCCAAGTGGGGTATATGAATGAGCAGTTCTTC. This rearrangement joins TRBV4-1 to TRBJ2-1; no definite D call. This CDR3 has 14 residues. The ends were cut back, 1 base at V and 7 bases at J, with 11 bases in the middle. In germline, CDR1 is MGHRA, CDR2 YSYEKL.

Here the CDR3 DNA reads TGTGCCGTCACAGGGCCTCTAGCCAAAAACATTCAGTACTTC. Protein sequence: CAVTGPLAKNIQYF. The rearrangement joins TRBV6-2 or TRBV6-3 to TRBJ2-4, with TRBD1 as a possible D gene (6 bases). With 11 bases removed from V and 0 bases from J, the gap between germline ends came to 14 bases. CDR3 length: 14 amino acids. Germline assignment: CDR1 MNHEY and CDR2 SVGEGT.

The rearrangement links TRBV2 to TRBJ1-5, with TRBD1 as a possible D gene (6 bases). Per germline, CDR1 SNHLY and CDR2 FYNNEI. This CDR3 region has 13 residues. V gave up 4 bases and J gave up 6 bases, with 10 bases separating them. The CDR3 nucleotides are TGTGCCAGCAGTGGACAGGCAGGTCAGCCCCAGCATTTT. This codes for CASSGQAGQPQHF.